This T cell receptor (beta chain) was obtained from a study of T cells in Graves' hyperthyroidism and ophthalmopathy. Study background: Peripheral blood specimens were obtained at initial diagnosis, prior to any treatment. General observations from the study: Blood shared most expanded thyroid clonotypes above 0.001.

At least ten counts were recorded for this clonotype. Its antigen remains unknown. Using RNA transcripts as the source, TCR beta CDR3 regions were amplified. A first-round RT-PCR of the TCR CDR3 used the HTBI primer set. Each CDR3 protein gets one entry after TCRdb re-called the multiplex PCR reads with MiXCR. The sample consists of nearly 750,000 distinct CDR3 sequences, 30% to 40% of them appearing once. Sequenced material: blood. The TCR originated in a woman between 40 and 55 years old with Graves' hyperthyroidism.

CDR3 nucleotides: TGTGCCAGCAGCGATCGGGGAAATGAAAAACTGTTTTTT. As protein: CASSDRGNEKLFF. The chain couples TRBV9 to TRBJ1-4; no reliable D call. Trimming pared 3 bases from V and 5 bases from J, leaving 8 bases between. The CDR3 extends over 13 amino acids. Germline CDR1 is SGDLS and CDR2 is YYNGEE.